Listed below are T cell receptor beta chains from one sample, sequenced in a study of OX40 agonist ivuxolimab in advanced cancers. Some clones are missing from TCRdb's copy, which holds only in-frame ones; the method was immunoSEQ multiplex PCR. The sample contains approximately 60,000 clones, more than 80% of which appear only once. The material sequenced was CD4+ or CD8+ T cells sorted from blood, taken in a trial of the OX40 agonist ivuxolimab. The source of these receptors is an adult with an advanced solid tumor such as melanoma, head and neck, liver or kidney cancer. Both conserved end residues are part of each CDR3. The D gene is left open where the match is weak. Only part of the rows carry a size: once, few, many, or a class if the clone is expanded.

>TRBJ2-2|-|TRBV19|-|14
CASSIIQGDGELFF
TGTGCCAGTAGTATTATCCAAGGGGACGGGGAGCTGTTTTTT
>TRBJ2-7|TRBD1|TRBV6-5|once|12
CASGDRGEAQYF
TGTGCCAGCGGAGACAGGGGGGAGGCGCAGTACTTC
>TRBJ2-6|-|TRBV27|-|16
CASSTGTFSGANVLTF
TGTGCCAGCAGTACAGGGACGTTCTCTGGGGCCAACGTCCTGACTTTC
>TRBJ2-3|-|TRBV4-1|-|16
CASSQDNSDSTDTQYF
TGCGCCAGCAGCCAAGATAATAGCGATAGCACAGATACGCAGTATTTT
>TRBJ2-7|-|TRBV5-1|-|16
CASSLGRPGSVYEQYF
TGCGCCAGCAGCTTGGGCCGGCCGGGCAGTGTCTACGAGCAGTACTTC
>TRBJ2-5|-|TRBV4-1|-|15
CASSQGGGSQETQYF
TGCGCCAGCAGCCAAGGCGGGGGCTCCCAAGAGACCCAGTACTTC
>TRBJ1-1|-|TRBV5-1|-|13
CASSRRENTEAFF
TGCGCCAGCAGCCGAAGGGAGAACACTGAAGCTTTCTTT
>TRBJ1-3|TRBD1|TRBV5-1|once|15
CASSSSTGSGNTIYF
TGCGCCAGCAGCTCTTCGACAGGGTCTGGAAACACCATATATTTT
>TRBJ2-1|-|TRBV7-6|-|16
CASSLTPGGSYNEQFF
TGTGCCAGCAGCTTAACCCCCGGGGGCTCCTACAATGAGCAGTTCTTC
>TRBJ2-7|-|TRBV5-1|-|17
CASSLGPSSGTSYEQYF
TGCGCCAGCAGCTTGGGACCCAGCTCCGGGACCTCCTACGAGCAGTACTTC
>TRBJ1-3|-|TRBV5-1|-|13
CASSLSGGNTIYF
TGCGCCAGCAGCTTAAGTGGGGGAAACACCATATATTTT
>TRBJ1-6|TRBD1|TRBV7-3|-|16
CASSLLGTGGSSPLHF
TGTGCCAGCAGCCTACTAGGGACAGGGGGAAGTTCACCCCTCCACTTT
>TRBJ1-1|-|TRBV19|-|14
CASSKGSMNTEAFF
TGTGCCAGTAGTAAGGGAAGCATGAACACTGAAGCTTTCTTT
>TRBJ2-7|TRBD1|TRBV14|-|16
CASSQDRRTGDLEQYF
TGTGCCAGCAGCCAAGATCGGAGGACAGGCGACCTCGAGCAGTACTTC
>TRBJ2-5|-|TRBV7-9|many|11
CASRFEGTQYF
TGTGCCAGCAGGTTCGAGGGGACCCAGTACTTC
>TRBJ2-3|-|TRBV19|-|15
CASSIVGGGTDTQYF
TGTGCCAGTAGTATAGTTGGGGGAGGCACAGATACGCAGTATTTT
>TRBJ1-2|-|TRBV4-1|-|14
CASSQDRGSYGYTF
TGCGCCAGCAGCCAAGATCGGGGCAGCTATGGCTACACCTTC
>TRBJ2-5|TRBD2|TRBV19|once|15
CASSRLGGGRETQYF
TGTGCCAGTAGTAGGCTCGGCGGGGGGCGGGAGACCCAGTACTTC
>TRBJ2-2|-|TRBV7-3|-|14
CASSTLGAAGELFF
TGTGCCAGCAGCACCCTAGGAGCGGCCGGGGAGCTGTTTTTT
>TRBJ2-2|-|TRBV13|-|14
CASSPSPSAGELFF
TGTGCCAGCAGCCCTAGTCCTAGTGCCGGGGAGCTGTTTTTT
>TRBJ1-3|-|TRBV7-6|-|16
CASSSFDSRSGNTIYF
TGTGCCAGCAGCTCATTCGACAGTCGCTCTGGAAACACCATATATTTT
>TRBJ1-2|TRBD1|TRBV28|-|17
CASRPLQGELPHYGYTF
TGTGCCAGCAGACCACTACAGGGGGAACTGCCGCACTATGGCTACACCTTC
>TRBJ2-2|-|TRBV10-3|few|15
CAISEAFTNTGELFF
TGTGCCATCAGTGAAGCGTTCACGAACACCGGGGAGCTGTTTTTT
>TRBJ2-2|-|TRBV29-1|-|12
CSGHFFPGELFF
TGCAGCGGCCACTTTTTCCCCGGGGAGCTGTTTTTT
>TRBJ2-1|TRBD2|TRBV9|few|15
CASSVGGALYNEQFF
TGTGCCAGCAGCGTCGGGGGGGCCCTATACAATGAGCAGTTCTTC
>TRBJ2-1|-|TRBV27|-|14
CASSYSADYNEQFF
TGTGCCAGCAGTTACAGCGCGGACTACAATGAGCAGTTCTTC
>TRBJ1-1|TRBD1|TRBV7-9|-|16
CASSQRGQGRNTEAFF
TGTGCCAGCAGCCAAAGAGGACAGGGTCGGAACACTGAAGCTTTCTTT
>TRBJ2-2|TRBD2|TRBV6-4|-|17
CASSDSTPAGVTGELFF
TGTGCCAGCAGTGACTCAACCCCCGCGGGAGTCACCGGGGAGCTGTTTTTT
>TRBJ2-7|TRBD2|TRBV29-1|-|13
CSVLAGATYEQYF
TGCAGCGTCCTAGCGGGGGCCACCTACGAGCAGTACTTC
>TRBJ2-3|-|TRBV29-1|-|12
CSVAKVSDTQYF
TGCAGCGTTGCGAAGGTATCAGATACGCAGTATTTT
>TRBJ2-5|TRBD2|TRBV11-2|-|15
CASSTTKREHKTQYF
TGTGCCAGCAGCACGACAAAGCGGGAGCATAAGACCCAGTACTTC
>TRBJ2-3|-|TRBV28|-|15
CASRITTLGTDTQYF
TGTGCCAGCAGGATCACTACCCTGGGCACAGATACGCAGTATTTT
>TRBJ1-4|TRBD1|TRBV5-1|-|16
CASSTHGQGQNEKLFF
TGCGCCAGCAGCACACACGGACAGGGACAGAATGAAAAACTGTTTTTT
>TRBJ1-2|-|TRBV27|-|14
CASSSGPRIYGYTF
TGTGCCAGCAGTTCCGGACCACGAATCTATGGCTACACCTTC